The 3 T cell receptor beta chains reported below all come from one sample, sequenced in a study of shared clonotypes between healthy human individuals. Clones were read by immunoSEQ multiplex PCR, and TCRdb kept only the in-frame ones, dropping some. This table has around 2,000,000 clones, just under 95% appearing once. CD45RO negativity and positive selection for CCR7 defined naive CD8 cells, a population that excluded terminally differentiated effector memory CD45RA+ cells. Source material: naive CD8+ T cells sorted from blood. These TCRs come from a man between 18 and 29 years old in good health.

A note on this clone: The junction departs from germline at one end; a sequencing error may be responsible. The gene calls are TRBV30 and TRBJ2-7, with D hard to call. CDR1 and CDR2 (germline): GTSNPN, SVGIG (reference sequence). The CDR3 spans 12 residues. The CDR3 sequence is CAWSPTADEQYF. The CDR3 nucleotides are TGTGCCTGGAGTCCGACGGCGGACGAACAGTACTTC.

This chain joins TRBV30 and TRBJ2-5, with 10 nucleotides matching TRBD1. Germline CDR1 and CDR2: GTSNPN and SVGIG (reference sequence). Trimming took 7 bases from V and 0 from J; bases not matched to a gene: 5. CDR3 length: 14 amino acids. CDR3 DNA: TGTGCCTCTGACGGGACAGGGGACCAAGAGACCCAGTACTTC. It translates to CASDGTGDQETQYF.

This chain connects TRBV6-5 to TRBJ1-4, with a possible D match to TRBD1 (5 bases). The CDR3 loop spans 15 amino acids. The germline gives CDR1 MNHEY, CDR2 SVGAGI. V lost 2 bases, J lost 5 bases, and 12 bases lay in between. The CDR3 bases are TGTGCCAGCAGTTACGAGGGACGGCACAATGAAAAACTGTTTTTT. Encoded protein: CASSYEGRHNEKLFF.